These 5 T cell receptor beta chains share one sample of origin, sequenced in a study of T cells in Graves' hyperthyroidism and ophthalmopathy. Researchers amplified the TCR beta CDR3 regions from RNA transcripts. TCR CDR3 regions were first amplified by RT-PCR with HTBI primers. TCRdb reanalysed the multiplex PCR reads using MiXCR and keeps one entry per CDR3 protein. The table has more than 500,000 distinct CDR3 sequences, approximately 44% seen once. Sequenced material: peripheral blood or thyroid tissue (not recorded which). The receptors here all came from an adult woman with Graves' disease, either hyperthyroidism or ophthalmopathy (not recorded which).

The chain employs TRBV20-1 and TRBJ2-5, with 7 nucleotides matching TRBD1. Trimming took 7 bases from V and 3 from J; bases not matched to a gene: 5. Per the germline V gene, CDR1 is DFQATT and CDR2 is SNEGSKA (reference sequence). The CDR3 runs 12 residues. The CDR3 loop reads CSEGTAKETQYF. The CDR3 nucleotides are TGCAGTGAGGGGACAGCAAAAGAGACCCAGTACTTC.

V and J are TRBV9 and TRBJ2-7; D gene unclear. CDR3 length: 16 amino acids. V was clipped by 3 bases and J by 2 bases, with 18 bases between them. From germline, CDR1 is SGDLS and CDR2 YYNGEE. As DNA, the CDR3 is TGTGCCAGCAGCGGATCCCAGCGAGCAAGCCCCTACGAGCAGTACTTC. It encodes CASSGSQRASPYEQYF.

This clonotype was counted at least ten times. J is TRBJ2-7 and V is TRBV7-9, with D possibly matching TRBD1 (5 bases). The CDR3 runs 12 residues. Per the germline V gene, CDR1 is SEHNR and CDR2 is FQNEAQ (reference sequence). V was cut by 6 bases and J by 5 bases, with 11 bases left in between. CDR3 in DNA: TGTGCCAGCAGTCAGGGCGTCGACGAGCAGTACTTC. This sequence encodes CASSQGVDEQYF. Full variable domain (remainder filled in from reference TRBV7-9 and TRBJ2-7): DTGVSQNPRHKITKRGQNVTFRCDPISEHNRLYWYRQTLGQGPEFLTYFQNEAQLEKSRLLSDRFSAERPKGSFSTLEIQRTEQGDSAMYLCASSQGVDEQYFGPGTRLTVT.

This clonotype was seen many times. The chain joins TRBV10-3 to TRBJ2-7; D unresolved. The CDR3 has 13 amino acids. Per germline, CDR1 ENHRY and CDR2 SYGVKD. V lost 7 bases and J lost 3, with 13 bases in between. CDR3 nucleotides: TGTGCCATCAAGCCGACCGAAGACTACGAGCAGTACTTC. Its protein is CAIKPTEDYEQYF.

The genes are TRBV7-9 and TRBJ2-5; 8 bases align to TRBD1. The V gene end was trimmed by 5 bases and the J gene end by 4 bases; junction bases not matched to a gene: 12. Germline CDR1 and CDR2: SEHNR and FQNEAQ (reference sequence). This CDR3 has 16 residues. The CDR3 loop reads CASSHPQGGIGETQYF. The CDR3 coding sequence is TGTGCCAGCAGCCATCCACAGGGGGGTATAGGAGAGACCCAGTACTTC.